This TCR beta chain derives from a study of lung T cells in sarcoidosis with Löfgren's syndrome. Each CDR3 protein gets one entry after TCRdb re-called the reads with MiXCR. The repertoire includes about 270 distinct CDR3 sequences, roughly 25% of them detected once, and about 33% sits in the top ten. Study conclusions and caveats: Multiple Löfgren's syndrome patients reportedly shared TRAV12-1 and TRBV2 CDR3 motifs. Löfgren's syndrome patients reportedly showed greatest TRAV12-1 and TRBV2 expansion versus controls.

CDR1 is GTSNPN and CDR2 is SVGIG in the germline V gene (reference sequence). The CDR3 is 15 amino acids. The germline V and J ends were trimmed by 0 bases and 6 bases, with 15 bases remaining between them. This clonotype is medium-sized (0.01 to 0.1%) within its sample. What it binds is not known. The chain combines TRBV30 with TRBJ1-5; D perhaps matches TRBD1 (5 bases). The clonotype comes from a human donor with sarcoidosis (Löfgren's syndrome or another form), or a control subject (not recorded which). The sequencing input was CD4+ T cells from bronchoalveolar lavage. CDR3 bases: TGTGCCTGGAGTGTTGTTGGGGGAACGGGTCAGCCCCAGCATTTT. Protein: CAWSVVGGTGQPQHF. Together with reference TRBV30 and TRBJ1-5, the CDR3 gives the full variable domain: SQTIHQWPATLVQPVGSPLSLECTVEGTSNPNLYWYRQAAGRGLQLLFYSVGIGQISSEVPQNLSASRPQDRQFILSSKKLLLSDSGFYLCAWSVVGGTGQPQHFGDGTRLSIL.